The clone carrying this TCR beta chain was counted many times. Its antigen remains unidentified. The sample providers were healthy Caucasian people from Russia, aged roughly 6 to 95. The CDR3 has 16 residues. Trimming took off 4 bases at V and 3 bases at J, with 17 bases between the two ends. Germline CDR1 is KGHSH and CDR2 is LQKENI. Sample-barcoded 5' priming and a J-beta primer mix drove a second PCR of roughly 7 to 11 cycles. Each cDNA molecule received a tag from a template-switch adaptor that had 12 random nucleotides. Per sample, CDR3-containing paired-end reads numbered at least 2.5 million. Each CDR3 protein is one row after TCRdb ran MiXCR on the 5' RACE reads. The repertoire holds around 670,000 distinct CDR3 sequences, with roughly 30% as singletons. The sample is drawn from a study of blood T cells in healthy people across ages. General study findings and limits: The unknown donor CMV status may have confounded expanded clonotype changes.

V is TRBV18 and J is TRBJ2-3, with D possibly TRBD1 on 7 matching bases. The sample comprised blood. The sequence derives from an elderly woman in good health. The CDR3 here is CASSLPSGGGTDTQYF. The CDR3 DNA sequence: TGTGCCAGCTCACTACCGTCAGGGGGAGGAACAGATACGCAGTATTTT.